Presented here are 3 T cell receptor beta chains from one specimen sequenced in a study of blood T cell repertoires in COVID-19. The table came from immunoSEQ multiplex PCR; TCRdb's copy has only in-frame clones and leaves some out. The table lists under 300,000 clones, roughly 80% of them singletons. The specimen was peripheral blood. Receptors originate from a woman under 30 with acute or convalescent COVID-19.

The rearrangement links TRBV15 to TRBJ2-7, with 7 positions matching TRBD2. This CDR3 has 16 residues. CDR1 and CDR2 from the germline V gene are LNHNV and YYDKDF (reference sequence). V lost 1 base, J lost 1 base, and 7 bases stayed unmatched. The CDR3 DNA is TGTGCCACCAGCAGAGGAGGGAGCGGGGATTCCTACGAGCAGTACTTC. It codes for CATSRGGSGDSYEQYF.

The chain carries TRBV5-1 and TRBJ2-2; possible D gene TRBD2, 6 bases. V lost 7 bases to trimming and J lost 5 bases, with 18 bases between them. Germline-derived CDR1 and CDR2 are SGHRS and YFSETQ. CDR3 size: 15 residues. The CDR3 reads CASSSGGTGTGELFF. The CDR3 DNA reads TGCGCCAGCTCAAGTGGGGGGACTGGAACCGGGGAGCTGTTTTTT.

CDR3 amino acids: CASSFNSGSWSTDTQYF. The CDR3 DNA reads as TGTGCCAGCAGTTTCAATAGCGGGAGTTGGAGCACAGATACGCAGTATTTT. The rearrangement links TRBV27 to TRBJ2-3; TRBD2 agrees at 9 bases. The V gene end was trimmed by 3 bases and the J gene end by 0 bases; junction bases not matched to a gene: 7. Germline lookup yields CDR1 MNHEY and CDR2 SMNVEV (reference sequence). The CDR3 runs 17 residues.